A single sample is the source of the 18 T cell receptor beta chains below, sequenced in a study of cytomegalovirus exposure and HLA in healthy donors. PCR involved 60 Vbeta and 13 Jbeta primers. TCRdb's copy holds only in-frame clones and misses some; the assay was immunoSEQ multiplex PCR. The sample lists hundreds of thousands of clones, approximately 88% occurring once. The specimen was PBMCs. The receptors shown here come from a boy aged 2 to 10 in good health and CMV-seronegative.

The rearrangement links TRBV6-5 to TRBJ2-1; the match to TRBD2 covers 10 bases. The CDR3 sequence is 15 residues long. J lost 8 bases, V lost 8 bases, and 12 bases had no gene match. Germline-derived CDR1 and CDR2 are MNHEY and SVGAGI. The CDR3 DNA is TGTGCCAGCGGGCTAGCGGGAGTAGGAGGCTATGAGCAGTTCTTC. Translated, it gives CASGLAGVGGYEQFF.

The chain employs TRBV4-3 and TRBJ1-5; D ambiguous. This CDR3 has 14 residues. V lost 1 base to trimming and J lost 3 bases, with 7 bases between them. CDR1 LGHNA and CDR2 YSLEER come from the germline V gene. The CDR3 DNA is TGCGCCAGCAGCCAAGTTCTCGTCAATCAGCCCCAGCATTTT. Encoded protein: CASSQVLVNQPQHF.

The rearrangement uses TRBV7-9 and TRBJ1-1, with unresolved D. This CDR3 region has 14 residues. The ends were cut back, 6 bases at V and 1 base at J, with 12 bases in the middle. Per germline, CDR1 SEHNR and CDR2 FQNEAQ (reference sequence). CDR3 sequence reads: CASRPVAGNTEAFF. The CDR3 DNA reads TGTGCCAGCAGACCGGTAGCGGGGAACACTGAAGCTTTCTTT.

The chain is built from TRBV5-1 and TRBJ2-5; D perhaps matches TRBD2 (6 bases). CDR1 is SGHRS, CDR2 YFSETQ, per germline. Trimming removed 6 bases at V and 4 bases at J, with 16 bases between. The CDR3 loop spans 14 amino acids. For the CDR3, the DNA is TGCGCCAGCAAAATGGGGGGATTGGTAGAGACCCAGTACTTC. Amino acid sequence: CASKMGGLVETQYF.

This chain uses TRBV30 with TRBJ2-6; tentative D call: TRBD1 (6 bases). V lost 8 bases, J lost 4 bases, and 15 bases lay in between. Germline V gene sequence: CDR1 GTSNPN, CDR2 SVGIG (reference sequence). This CDR3 is 14 amino acids long. The CDR3 region is CAAEQGPGANVLTF. The CDR3 DNA reads TGTGCCGCCGAACAGGGTCCCGGGGCCAACGTCCTGACTTTC.

The chain joins TRBV6-5 to TRBJ2-3; possibly TRBD2 for D (6 bases). CDR3 length: 16 residues. In germline, CDR1 is MNHEY, CDR2 SVGAGI. Trimming took 2 bases from V and 1 from J, leaving 13 bases between them. The CDR3 DNA is TGTGCCAGCAGTTACCTACTAGCCGGTGGCACAGATACGCAGTATTTT. Translating gives CASSYLLAGGTDTQYF.

V usage is TRBV7-9 and J usage is TRBJ2-1; 13 bases map to TRBD2. This CDR3 has 15 residues. Trimming cost V 5 bases and J 10 bases; bases outside gene matches: 8. CDR1 is SEHNR and CDR2 is FQNEAQ in the germline V gene (reference sequence). Here the CDR3 DNA reads TGTGCCAGCAGCCCACGGACTAGCGGGAGCCCGGAGCAGTTCTTC. This codes for CASSPRTSGSPEQFF.

The chain recombines TRBV10-3 with TRBJ2-1; D not certain. The ends were cut back, 8 bases at V and 7 bases at J, with 15 bases in the middle. Germline V gives CDR1 ENHRY, CDR2 SYGVKD. This CDR3 is 13 amino acids long. The DNA of the CDR3 is TGTGCCATCCGCCCCGGAGATATAAATGAGCAGTTCTTC. As protein: CAIRPGDINEQFF.

The chain uses TRBV9 and TRBJ2-1; no clear D gene. This CDR3 contains 15 residues. Deletions cut 4 bases from V and 6 bases from J, with 17 bases between. Germline V gene data show CDR1 as SGDLS and CDR2 as YYNGEE. CDR3 residues: CASSPPGALFNEQFF. CDR3 nucleotide sequence: TGTGCCAGCAGCCCTCCCGGAGCACTATTCAATGAGCAGTTCTTC.

This clone came up a few times. This chain uses TRBV4-1 with TRBJ1-4, with D unclear. Germline CDR1 reads MGHRA; CDR2 reads YSYEKL. The length of the CDR3 is 12 residues. V lost 0 bases and J 14 bases, leaving 10 bases between the germline ends. CDR3 sequence: CASSQDEGLLFF. CDR3 bases: TGCGCCAGCAGCCAAGATGAGGGTCTGCTGTTTTTT.

This chain connects TRBV2 to TRBJ2-7; 10 bases are shared with TRBD2. The V segment lost 7 bases and the J segment 6 bases; nucleotides outside the gene matches: 9. Germline V lookup: CDR1 SNHLY, CDR2 FYNNEI. The CDR3 is 14 residues long. DNA of the CDR3: TGTGCCAGCAACCCGCCTAGCGGGAGTCCCGAGCAGTACTTC. It translates to CASNPPSGSPEQYF.

Concerning this clone itself: Different DNA sequences within this sample yield the same CDR3. This chain connects TRBV10-3 to TRBJ1-2, with TRBD1 identical over 7 bases. Trimming cost V 7 bases and J 0 bases; bases outside gene matches: 5. The CDR3 contains 14 residues. Germline CDR1 is ENHRY and CDR2 is SYGVKD. CDR3 sequence (DNA): TGTGCCATCAAATGGACAGGTTCTAACTATGGCTACACCTTC. It is translated as CAIKWTGSNYGYTF.

V and J are TRBV6-1 and TRBJ2-2; 9 nucleotides line up with TRBD2. This CDR3 comprises 12 residues. Trimming at V came to 11 bases and at J to 11 bases, leaving 9 bases not matched to a gene. Germline CDR1 MNHNS, CDR2 SASEGT. The CDR3 bases are TGTGCCCTGTGGACTAGCGTGGGAGAGCTGTTTTTT. This sequence encodes CALWTSVGELFF.

The chain is built from TRBV29-1 and TRBJ1-1, with D possibly being TRBD1 (5 bases). Deletions cut 8 bases from V and 7 bases from J, with 8 bases between. Per the germline V gene, CDR1 is SQVTM and CDR2 is ANQGSEA. The CDR3 runs 9 residues. In DNA, the CDR3 is TGCAGCACTGACAGTGAAGCTTTCTTT. Protein product: CSTDSEAFF.

The chain is built from TRBV9 and TRBJ2-7; D is unclear. Trimming cost V 0 bases and J 6 bases, with 10 bases left between them. The CDR3 has 13 amino acids. Germline-derived CDR1 and CDR2 are SGDLS and YYNGEE. CDR3 nucleotide sequence: TGTGCCAGCAGCGTAGGCTCATCTACCGAGCAGTACTTC. Protein sequence: CASSVGSSTEQYF.

The genes are TRBV7-9 and TRBJ2-1; D unclear. CDR1 is SEHNR, CDR2 FQNEAQ, per germline (reference sequence). V lost 4 bases and J 4 bases, leaving 11 bases between the germline ends. The CDR3 extends over 14 amino acids. The CDR3 DNA is TGTGCCAGCAGCTCCCCGGTATCGTACAATGAGCAGTTCTTC. It translates to CASSSPVSYNEQFF. Based on the CDR3 plus reference TRBV7-9 and TRBJ2-1, the full variable domain is DTGVSQNPRHKITKRGQNVTFRCDPISEHNRLYWYRQTLGQGPEFLTYFQNEAQLEKSRLLSDRFSAERPKGSFSTLEIQRTEQGDSAMYLCASSSPVSYNEQFFGPGTRLTVL.

J is TRBJ1-2 and V is TRBV14; perhaps TRBD1 as D (5 bases). The CDR3 consists of 16 residues. Trimming took off 3 bases at V and 7 bases at J, with 21 bases between the two ends. Germline CDR1 SGHDN, CDR2 FVKESK. The DNA for the CDR3 is TGTGCCAGCAGCCAGGTTTTCCTGGGGCGCCGCGGTGGCTACACCTTC. Its translation is CASSQVFLGRRGGYTF.

V and J are TRBV30 and TRBJ2-7; D perhaps matches TRBD2 (5 bases). The CDR3 totals 11 residues. The germline CDR1 and CDR2 sequences are GTSNPN and SVGIG (reference sequence). V was trimmed by 1 base and J by 9 bases, leaving 10 bases between them. CDR3 region: CAWSELGVQYF. The CDR3 region has the DNA TGTGCCTGGAGTGAGCTCGGGGTGCAGTACTTC.